A single sample is the source of the 19 T cell receptor beta chains below, sequenced in a study of response to subunit inactivated influenza vaccine. TCRdb re-called the RT-PCR reads with MiXCR, one entry per CDR3 protein. The data hold under 850,000 distinct CDR3 sequences, with approximately 17% observed a single time. The sample was PBMCs from blood, taken approximately 5 days after vaccination. Receptors originate from a man aged 50-60 years who received an inactivated influenza vaccine.

This clonotype has a handful of counts. The chain is built from TRBV10-2 and TRBJ2-3, with 9 bases fitting TRBD2. This CDR3 is 18 amino acids long. CDR1 is WSHSY, CDR2 SAAADI, per germline. V shed 0 bases and J 3 bases; nucleotides not matched to a gene: 10. This CDR3 is CASSESGLAGLWTDTQYF. The CDR3 DNA follows: TGCGCCAGCAGTGAGTCTGGGCTAGCGGGACTGTGGACAGATACGCAGTATTTT.

This clonotype has a handful of counts. The chain recombines TRBV20-1 with TRBJ2-3, with D perhaps given as TRBD1 or TRBD2 (6 bases each). Germline V gives CDR1 DFQATT, CDR2 SNEGSKA (reference sequence). Trimming pared 6 bases from V and 0 bases from J, leaving 13 bases between. The CDR3 runs 14 residues. As DNA, the CDR3 is TGCAGTGCCCCCTCCGGGGGCAGCACAGATACGCAGTATTTT. This encodes CSAPSGGSTDTQYF.

The rearrangement joins TRBV20-1 to TRBJ1-6; 8 bases match TRBD1. V trimming: 3 bases; J trimming: 6 bases; junction bases outside the gene matches: 19. The CDR3 contains 19 residues. Germline V gene sequence: CDR1 DFQATT, CDR2 SNEGSKA (reference sequence). This CDR3 reads CSASRSDRGFNYGNSPLHF. The CDR3 DNA sequence: TGCAGTGCTAGTCGTAGTGACAGGGGTTTCAACTATGGTAATTCACCCCTCCACTTT.

This clonotype showed up just a few times. The chain combines TRBV6-2 or TRBV6-3 with TRBJ1-2; perhaps TRBD1 as D (5 bases). Germline V gene sequence: CDR1 MNHEY, CDR2 SVGEGT. CDR3 size: 14 residues. The V end lost 5 bases, the J end lost 5 bases, and 15 bases lay between the germline ends. DNA for the CDR3: TGTGCCAGCAGTGGTCTACAGGTACCATATGGCTACACCTTC. It yields the protein CASSGLQVPYGYTF.

The V gene is TRBV2, the J gene TRBJ2-2; TRBD2 aligns across 15 bases. With V trimmed by 6 bases and J by 7 bases, 6 bases remained unmatched. CDR1 SNHLY and CDR2 FYNNEI come from the germline V gene. This CDR3 is 16 amino acids long. The chain's CDR3 is CASSRTSGRAGGELFF. CDR3 in DNA: TGTGCCAGCAGCCGGACTAGCGGGAGGGCCGGCGGGGAGCTGTTTTTT.

In its sample, this clonotype was seen a few times. This chain links TRBV2 with TRBJ1-1, with 11 bases lining up with TRBD1. The V segment lost 4 bases and the J segment 5 bases; nucleotides outside the gene matches: 6. Germline lookup yields CDR1 SNHLY and CDR2 FYNNEI. This CDR3 is 15 amino acids long. In DNA, the CDR3 is TGTGCCAGCAGTGTAGGACAGGGGGCTGGGACTGAAGCTTTCTTT. Translation gives CASSVGQGAGTEAFF.

This chain connects TRBV5-1 to TRBJ1-4; unclear D gene. With 0 bases removed from V and 0 bases from J, the gap between germline ends came to 9 bases. Germline V gene lookup returns CDR1 SGHRS and CDR2 YFSETQ. The CDR3 runs 16 residues. CDR3 protein: CASSLGLSATNEKLFF. For the CDR3, the DNA is TGCGCCAGCAGCTTGGGGTTATCAGCAACTAATGAAAAACTGTTTTTT.

The genes are TRBV20-1 and TRBJ2-7, with D uncertain. The length of the CDR3 is 12 residues. Trimming took off 6 bases at V and 2 bases at J, with 11 bases between the two ends. CDR1 is DFQATT, CDR2 SNEGSKA, per germline (reference sequence). CDR3 DNA: TGCAGTGCCACGACGCTAACCTACGAGCAGTACTTC. Amino acids: CSATTLTYEQYF.

The V and J genes are TRBV4-1 and TRBJ2-1, with 8 bases lining up with TRBD1. The CDR3 has 17 amino acids. Germline CDR1 is MGHRA and CDR2 is YSYEKL. V lost 0 bases and J lost 7; bases outside the gene matches: 11. The CDR3 nucleotides are TGCGCCAGCAGCCAAGATGGGCTTGGGACAGGCAGGAATGAGCAGTTCTTC. Encoded protein: CASSQDGLGTGRNEQFF.

The table lists this clonotype with a few counts. The chain combines TRBV29-1 with TRBJ1-1; D remains ambiguous. V was trimmed by 4 bases and J by 8 bases, leaving 8 bases between them. Germline V gene data show CDR1 as SQVTM and CDR2 as ANQGSEA. This CDR3 spans 10 amino acids. The CDR3 nucleotides are TGCAGCGTTGTGGGTCCGGAAGCTTTCTTT. Encoded protein: CSVVGPEAFF.

This clonotype was observed a handful of times. The CDR3 reads CASTSGAGAYEQYF. CDR3 nucleotide sequence: TGTGCCAGCACCTCAGGGGCGGGGGCCTACGAGCAGTACTTC. V is TRBV7-2 and J is TRBJ2-7, with D perhaps matching TRBD2 (7 bases). V was trimmed by 7 bases and J by 2 bases, leaving 15 bases between them. The length of the CDR3 is 14 residues. Germline CDR1 SGHTA, CDR2 FQGNSA.

This clonotype occurred many times. The CDR3 sequence: CASSVGSGGFLETQYF. The CDR3 DNA reads TGTGCCAGCAGTGTCGGAAGCGGGGGGTTCCTTGAGACCCAGTACTTC. The chain links TRBV6-1 to TRBJ2-5; TRBD2 matches 9 bases. Germline CDR1 and CDR2: MNHNS and SASEGT. The junction had 11 bases not matched to a gene; V was cut back by 4 bases and J by 5 bases. This CDR3 is built from 16 residues.

Many counts were recorded for this clonotype. The chain employs TRBV12-3 or TRBV12-4 and TRBJ1-1; TRBD1 might be the D (5 bases). There are 14 residues in the CDR3. Deletions cut 7 bases from V and 5 bases from J, with 17 bases between. CDR3 sequence (DNA): TGTGCCAGCACCCCAGGGACGGATAGAACTGAAGCTTTCTTT. Amino acid sequence: CASTPGTDRTEAFF.

This clonotype was found many times. The chain employs TRBV20-1 and TRBJ2-3; D is possibly TRBD1 (5 bases). Per germline, CDR1 DFQATT and CDR2 SNEGSKA (reference sequence). The CDR3 extends over 18 amino acids. Trimming removed 0 bases from V and 1 base from J, with 20 bases in between. CDR3 nucleotides: TGCAGTGCTAGAGATCGAGAACGAGCAGGGATGGGCACAGATACGCAGTATTTT. It encodes CSARDRERAGMGTDTQYF.

This clonotype was picked up many times. The chain links TRBV6-1 to TRBJ2-5, with D possibly matching TRBD1 (6 bases). The CDR3 extends over 14 amino acids. Germline V gene data show CDR1 as MNHNS and CDR2 as SASEGT. V was cut by 3 bases and J by 5 bases, with 13 bases left in between. The DNA for the CDR3 is TGTGCCAGCAGTGATTCAGGGGCCCGGGAGACCCAGTACTTC. It is translated as CASSDSGARETQYF.

V usage is TRBV20-1 and J usage is TRBJ2-7, with TRBD2 matching over 9 bases. In germline, CDR1 is DFQATT, CDR2 SNEGSKA (reference sequence). This CDR3 is 14 amino acids long. The V and J ends lost 6 bases and 0 bases, in that order; junction bases with no gene match: 6. In nucleotides, the CDR3 is TGCAGTGCCCTAGCGGGAACTAACTCCTACGAGCAGTACTTC. Encoded protein: CSALAGTNSYEQYF.

This clonotype was detected a few times. This rearrangement joins TRBV4-2 to TRBJ2-2, with D unresolved. Germline-derived CDR1 and CDR2 are LGHNA and YNFKEQ. The V end was cut by 0 bases, the J end by 5 bases, with 10 bases between. CDR3 length: 15 amino acids. This chain's CDR3 is CASSQDPQRTGELFF. The CDR3 nucleotides read TGTGCCAGCAGCCAAGACCCCCAACGTACCGGGGAGCTGTTTTTT.

The V and J genes are TRBV28 and TRBJ2-7; D might be TRBD2 (6 bases). V was trimmed by 3 bases and J by 2 bases, leaving 11 bases between them. The germline CDR1 and CDR2 sequences are MDHEN and SYDVKM. This CDR3 spans 14 amino acids. DNA for the CDR3: TGTGCCAGCAGTTTTGCGGGATCCCCCTACGAGCAGTACTTC. This sequence encodes CASSFAGSPYEQYF.

This rearrangement joins TRBV12-3 or TRBV12-4 to TRBJ1-2; D uncertain. The CDR3 is made up of 12 amino acids. V was shortened by 7 bases and J by 4 bases, with 10 bases between the two germline ends. This chain's CDR3 is CASNPGLYGYTF. In DNA, the CDR3 is TGTGCCAGCAACCCGGGCCTCTATGGCTACACCTTC.